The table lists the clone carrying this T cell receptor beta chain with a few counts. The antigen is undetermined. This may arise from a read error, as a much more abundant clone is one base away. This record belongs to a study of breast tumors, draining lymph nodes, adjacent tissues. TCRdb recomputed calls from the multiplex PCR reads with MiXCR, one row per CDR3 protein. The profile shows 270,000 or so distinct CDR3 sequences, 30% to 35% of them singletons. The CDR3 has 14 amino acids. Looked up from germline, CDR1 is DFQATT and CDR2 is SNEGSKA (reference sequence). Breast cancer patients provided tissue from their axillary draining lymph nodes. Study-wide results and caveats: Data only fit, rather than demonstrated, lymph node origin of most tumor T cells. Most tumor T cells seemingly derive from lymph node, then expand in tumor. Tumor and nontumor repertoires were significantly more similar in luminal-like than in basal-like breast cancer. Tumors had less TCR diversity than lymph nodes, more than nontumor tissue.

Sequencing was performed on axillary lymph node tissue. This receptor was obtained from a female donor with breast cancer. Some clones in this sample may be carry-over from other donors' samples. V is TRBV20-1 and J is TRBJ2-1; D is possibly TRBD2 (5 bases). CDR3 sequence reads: CSASRAVNYTEQFF. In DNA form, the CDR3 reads TGCAGTGCTAGTAGAGCGGTTAATTACACTGAGCAGTTCTTC.